The 29 T cell receptor beta chains below were found in one sample sequenced in a study of beta chain features in type 1 diabetes. cDNA synthesis used the whole RNA isolate, giving expressed TCRB sequences. Profiling relied on immunoSEQ multiplex PCR, and the TCRdb table lists in-frame clones only, not all of them. The table has 900,000 or so clones, about a sixth seen once. The sample was naive CD4+ T cells from blood. The receptors here all came from a woman aged 18-29 years in good health.

The sample holds a few counts of this clone. The same CDR3 can be traced to other DNA sequences in this sample. This chain uses TRBV15 with TRBJ1-5; D not resolved. This CDR3 is 12 amino acids long. Trimming removed 1 base from V and 4 bases from J, with 2 bases in between. Germline V gives CDR1 LNHNV, CDR2 YYDKDF (reference sequence). The CDR3 bases are TGTGCCACCAGCAGAGTTAATCAGCCCCAGCATTTT. Translating gives CATSRVNQPQHF.

The chain recombines TRBV7-2 with TRBJ2-4; possibly TRBD2 for D (6 bases). The CDR3 is 13 amino acids. V was cut by 1 base and J by 6 bases, with 7 bases left in between. Looked up from germline, CDR1 is SGHTA and CDR2 is FQGNSA. The CDR3 coding sequence is TGTGCCAGCAGCTTAGGACTAGGAAACATTCAGTACTTC. It yields the protein CASSLGLGNIQYF.

The DNA of the CDR3 is TGTGCTAGTGGGCGGGGACTAGCGGACCCGCGCACAGATACGCAGTATTTT. It is translated as CASGRGLADPRTDTQYF. This chain links TRBV12-5 with TRBJ2-3; TRBD2 matches at 11 bases. V lost 6 bases and J lost 1; bases outside the gene matches: 9. Germline CDR1 LGHNT, CDR2 FRNRAP. The CDR3 is 17 residues long.

The chain has TRBV7-9 and TRBJ2-1, with D tentatively TRBD2 (5 bases). The V end was cut by 4 bases, the J end by 1 base, with 11 bases between. Germline V gene sequence: CDR1 SEHNR, CDR2 FQNEAQ (reference sequence). The CDR3 loop spans 15 amino acids. The CDR3 bases are TGTGCCAGCAGCTCCCCACGGGAATCCTACAATGAGCAGTTCTTC. Translating gives CASSSPRESYNEQFF.

The chain is built from TRBV5-1 and TRBJ2-7; a weak D match, TRBD2 (6 bases). V gave up 1 base and J gave up 3 bases, with 20 bases separating them. The CDR3 is made up of 17 amino acids. Looked up from germline, CDR1 is SGHRS and CDR2 is YFSETQ. The CDR3 loop reads CASSLSRQRRGVYEQYF. The CDR3 DNA follows: TGCGCCAGCAGCTTGTCCCGTCAGCGGAGGGGAGTCTACGAGCAGTACTTC.

This clone was detected a few times. The V call is TRBV28, the J call TRBJ2-2; D is undetermined. V was clipped by 8 bases and J by 5 bases, with 6 bases between them. In germline, CDR1 is MDHEN, CDR2 SYDVKM. This CDR3 has 11 amino acids. CDR3 bases: TGTGCCAGCGAAGTAACCGGGGAGCTGTTTTTT. Translation: CASEVTGELFF.

This rearrangement joins TRBV5-6 to TRBJ2-3; either TRBD1 or TRBD2 may fit D (5 bases each). Per the germline V gene, CDR1 is SGHDT and CDR2 is YYEEEE. The CDR3 length is 14 residues. Trimming shortened V by 5 bases and J by 8 bases, and 18 bases separated the two germline ends. This CDR3 reads CASSPPGLRGTQYF. For the CDR3, the DNA is TGTGCCAGCAGTCCCCCAGGGTTACGGGGTACGCAGTATTTT. Together with reference TRBV5-6 and TRBJ2-3, the CDR3 gives the full variable domain: DAGVTQSPTHLIKTRGQQVTLRCSPKSGHDTVSWYQQALGQGPQFIFQYYEEEERQRGNFPDRFSGHQFPNYSSELNVNALLLGDSALYLCASSPPGLRGTQYFGPGTRLTVL.

The V and J genes are TRBV2 and TRBJ2-1; D might be TRBD2 (5 bases). V lost 5 bases, J lost 2 bases, and 10 bases lay in between. CDR3 size: 14 residues. From germline, CDR1 is SNHLY and CDR2 FYNNEI. DNA of the CDR3: TGTGCCAGCAGTACTAGTCCCACCTACAATGAGCAGTTCTTC. Encoded protein: CASSTSPTYNEQFF.

The chain joins TRBV5-1 to TRBJ2-7; 7 nucleotides line up with TRBD1. This CDR3 region has 17 residues. V trimming: 0 bases; J trimming: 5 bases; junction bases outside the gene matches: 14. Germline V gene data show CDR1 as SGHRS and CDR2 as YFSETQ. This CDR3 reads CASSLASSSAGTDEQYF. The CDR3 DNA is TGCGCCAGCAGCTTGGCTTCGTCTTCGGCAGGGACAGACGAGCAGTACTTC.

The genes are TRBV27 and TRBJ1-1; 8 bases fit TRBD1. Trimming took 6 bases from V and 6 from J; bases not matched to a gene: 12. The CDR3 runs to 15 residues. The germline gives CDR1 MNHEY, CDR2 SMNVEV (reference sequence). The CDR3 DNA reads TGTGCCAGCAGCCCACCGTCAGGGGGCTTAGCTGAAGCTTTCTTT. It yields the protein CASSPPSGGLAEAFF.

This clone was detected a few times. This sequence joins TRBV6-5 and TRBJ1-2, with TRBD1 as a possible D gene (6 bases). Trimming left V 5 bases short and J 7 bases short, with 14 bases between. The CDR3 is 13 residues long. Germline CDR1 and CDR2: MNHEY and SVGAGI. CDR3: CASSQTGYRGYTF. The DNA of the CDR3 is TGTGCCAGCAGTCAAACAGGGTATCGTGGCTACACCTTC.

The chain uses TRBV4-3 and TRBJ1-1, with 10 bases that match TRBD1. Germline loops: CDR1 LGHNA, CDR2 YSLEER. V was clipped by 0 bases and J by 12 bases; unmatched bases: 13. The CDR3 contains 16 residues. The CDR3 here is CASSQDKRDRGLLTFF. DNA for the CDR3: TGCGCCAGCAGCCAAGATAAAAGAGACAGGGGGCTGTTGACTTTCTTT.

The rearrangement uses TRBV29-1 and TRBJ1-2; TRBD1 might be the D (5 bases). CDR3 length equals 12 residues. The V and J ends lost 6 bases and 4 bases respectively, with 12 bases between them. Germline loops: CDR1 SQVTM, CDR2 ANQGSEA. This CDR3 is CSVDQGPYGYTF. The DNA of the CDR3 is TGCAGCGTGGATCAGGGACCCTATGGCTACACCTTC.

In its sample, this clone was seen a few times. The chain joins TRBV28 to TRBJ2-3; 8 nucleotides line up with TRBD1. CDR1 is MDHEN, CDR2 SYDVKM, per germline. This CDR3 comprises 14 residues. V lost 2 bases to trimming and J lost 6 bases; unmatched junction nucleotides: 4. The CDR3 reads CASSLTRQGDTQYF. CDR3 DNA sequence: TGTGCCAGCAGTTTAACGAGACAGGGGGATACGCAGTATTTT.

The chain combines TRBV29-1 with TRBJ2-1; D is unresolved. The CDR3 length is 11 residues. The V end was cut by 7 bases, the J end by 4 bases, with 8 bases between. CDR1 SQVTM and CDR2 ANQGSEA come from the germline V gene. CDR3 nucleotide sequence: TGCAGCGGCTGGATTTACAATGAGCAGTTCTTC. It is translated as CSGWIYNEQFF.

This clone was seen only a few times. This chain connects TRBV11-2 to TRBJ1-1; TRBD1 might be the D (5 bases). CDR1 SGHAT and CDR2 FQNNGV come from the germline V gene. This CDR3 has 9 residues. The V end lost 9 bases, the J end lost 8 bases, and 7 bases lay between the germline ends. The chain's CDR3 is CARRGEAFF. The CDR3 nucleotides read TGTGCCAGAAGGGGAGAAGCTTTCTTT.

This rearrangement joins TRBV19 to TRBJ1-2; possible D gene TRBD1, 6 bases. The CDR3 spans 13 residues. The V gene lost 7 bases and the J gene lost 3 bases, with 12 bases spanning the gap. Per the germline V gene, CDR1 is LNHDA and CDR2 is SQIVND (reference sequence). DNA for the CDR3: TGTGCCAGTAAAGGGGGAGAGGACTATGGCTACACCTTC. Protein: CASKGGEDYGYTF.

This clone was detected a few times. This chain uses TRBV7-2 with TRBJ2-2; maybe TRBD1 (5 bases). The V gene's germline CDR1 is SGHTA and CDR2 FQGNSA. V lost 4 bases and J 4 bases, leaving 16 bases between the germline ends. The CDR3 sequence is 16 residues long. The CDR3 reads CASSYIYAGPTGELFF. The CDR3 DNA follows: TGTGCCAGCAGCTATATTTATGCAGGGCCCACCGGGGAGCTGTTTTTT.

This clone was observed a few times. V and J are TRBV5-4 and TRBJ2-3, with D uncertain. Germline loops: CDR1 SGHNT, CDR2 YYREEE (reference sequence). V was clipped by 1 base and J by 2 bases, with 11 bases between them. The CDR3 has 15 residues. CDR3 in DNA: TGTGCCAGCAGCTTGAATAGAGAGACCACAGATACGCAGTATTTT. Protein: CASSLNRETTDTQYF.

This clone has more than one count but fewer than ten. The gene calls are TRBV7-8 and TRBJ2-3; the match to TRBD2 covers 10 bases. The V gene end was trimmed by 0 bases and the J gene end by 4 bases; junction bases not matched to a gene: 7. Germline CDR1 is SGHVS and CDR2 is FQNEAQ. The CDR3 length is 17 residues. This CDR3 is CASSLAALAGDPDTQYF. DNA for the CDR3: TGTGCCAGCAGCTTAGCAGCTCTAGCGGGAGACCCAGATACGCAGTATTTT.

The chain joins TRBV2 to TRBJ2-3; no definite D call. The CDR3 runs 11 residues. CDR1 and CDR2 (germline): SNHLY, FYNNEI. V was clipped by 1 base and J by 7 bases, with 3 bases between them. CDR3 DNA: TGTGCCAGCAGTGAAGGTAATACGCAGTATTTT. Its translation is CASSEGNTQYF.

This clone appeared a few times. The rearrangement uses TRBV2 and TRBJ1-4, with 7 bases identical to TRBD1. The germline V gene encodes CDR1 SNHLY and CDR2 FYNNEI. After removal of 2 bases from V and 10 bases from J, the junction contained 10 bases not matched to a gene. The CDR3 length is 15 residues. The CDR3 reads CASSERDRLFGKLFF. The CDR3 DNA sequence: TGTGCCAGCAGTGAAAGGGACAGACTTTTTGGAAAACTGTTTTTT.

The table lists this clone with a few counts. The V call is TRBV7-8, the J call TRBJ2-1; 11 nucleotides line up with TRBD1. The germline V gene encodes CDR1 SGHVS and CDR2 FQNEAQ. The length of the CDR3 is 15 residues. The ends lost 3 bases at V and 9 bases at J; junction bases unmatched: 7. The chain's CDR3 is CASSFRGQGAIEQFF. CDR3 bases: TGTGCCAGCAGCTTTAGAGGACAGGGGGCTATTGAGCAGTTCTTC.

This clone has a handful of counts. This chain joins TRBV6-5 and TRBJ1-4; D call uncertain. There are 14 residues in the CDR3. The V gene's germline CDR1 is MNHEY and CDR2 SVGAGI. The V end lost 2 bases, the J end lost 5 bases, and 9 bases lay between the germline ends. CDR3 loop: CASSYNFLNEKLFF. The CDR3 DNA is TGTGCCAGCAGTTACAATTTTTTGAATGAAAAACTGTTTTTT.

The chain has TRBV5-1 and TRBJ2-1; D gene ambiguous. Deletions cut 4 bases from V and 7 bases from J, with 9 bases between. The CDR3 consists of 12 residues. Germline lookup yields CDR1 SGHRS and CDR2 YFSETQ. CDR3 residues: CASSAPQNEQFF. As DNA, the CDR3 is TGCGCCAGCAGCGCCCCCCAAAATGAGCAGTTCTTC. Combining the CDR3 with reference TRBV5-1 and TRBJ2-1 gives the whole variable domain KAGVTQTPRYLIKTRGQQVTLSCSPISGHRSVSWYQQTPGQGLQFLFEYFSETQRNKGNFPGRFSGRQFSNSRSEMNVSTLELGDSALYLCASSAPQNEQFFGPGTRLTVL.

The chain uses TRBV7-2 and TRBJ2-1, with 10 bases lining up with TRBD2. Germline V gene data show CDR1 as SGHTA and CDR2 as FQGNSA. J lost 4 bases, V lost 4 bases, and 1 base had no gene match. The CDR3 covers 14 residues. CDR3 nucleotide sequence: TGTGCCAGCAGCTCTAGCGGGAGATACAATGAGCAGTTCTTC. Amino acids: CASSSSGRYNEQFF.

For the CDR3, the DNA is TGTGCCAGCAGTGAAGGTGCTAGCGGGAGTTACGAGCAGTACTTC. Protein product: CASSEGASGSYEQYF. V and J are TRBV6-1 and TRBJ2-7, with 10 bases fitting TRBD2. With V trimmed by 1 base and J by 4 bases, 4 bases remained unmatched. Germline CDR1 and CDR2: MNHNS and SASEGT. There are 15 residues in the CDR3.

The table lists this clone with a few counts. The rearrangement uses TRBV28 and TRBJ2-4; D is undetermined. Germline values: CDR1 MDHEN, CDR2 SYDVKM. Between the trimmed V and J ends, which lost 7 bases and 5 bases, there was a span of 15 bases. The CDR3 contains 14 residues. The CDR3: CASMSVGIENIQYF. In DNA form, the CDR3 reads TGTGCCAGCATGAGCGTGGGGATCGAAAACATTCAGTACTTC.

As regards this clone: Other nucleotide sequences in the sample specify the same CDR3. Written as DNA, the CDR3 is TGTGCCAGTAGTATAGAAGGCTCCTACAATGAGCAGTTCTTC. Translation gives CASSIEGSYNEQFF. The rearrangement joins TRBV19 to TRBJ2-1, with D uncertain. This CDR3 has 14 residues. The germline V and J ends were trimmed by 0 bases and 0 bases, with 3 bases remaining between them. Per the germline V gene, CDR1 is LNHDA and CDR2 is SQIVND (reference sequence).